One sample yielded the 29 T cell receptor beta chains listed below, sequenced in a study of post-analysis software for immune sequencing data. Unique molecular identifiers tagged the TCR beta cDNA libraries. TCRdb called the PCR reads again in MiXCR, with one record for every CDR3 protein. The table lists some 160,000 distinct CDR3 sequences, about 36% of them singletons, with roughly 28% in the top ten. The sequenced sample was blood, obtained after autologous hematopoietic stem cell transplantation. All receptors derive from a girl aged 10-17 years with multiple sclerosis.

This clonotype was detected a few times. The V and J genes are TRBV7-9 and TRBJ2-3; 12 bases map to TRBD1. CDR1 is SEHNR and CDR2 is FQNEAQ in the germline V gene (reference sequence). This CDR3 is built from 17 residues. Unmatched junction bases numbered 7, after V lost 3 bases and J lost 3 bases. The CDR3 nucleotides are TGTGCCAGCAGCTTGGACAGGGGACAGGGGGCAACAGATACGCAGTATTTT. Protein sequence: CASSLDRGQGATDTQYF.

This clonotype showed up just a few times. The V and J genes are TRBV20-1 and TRBJ2-7; tentative D call: TRBD2 (6 bases). This CDR3 spans 15 amino acids. CDR1 is DFQATT and CDR2 is SNEGSKA in the germline V gene (reference sequence). V was clipped by 0 bases and J by 3 bases, with 15 bases between them. Here the CDR3 DNA reads TGCAGTGCTAGAGATGTTGGGCGGGATCACTACGAGCAGTACTTC. The encoded protein is CSARDVGRDHYEQYF.

This chain joins TRBV10-3 and TRBJ2-1, with D tentatively TRBD2 (5 bases). CDR1 is ENHRY, CDR2 SYGVKD, per germline. V lost 8 bases and J 13 bases, leaving 18 bases between the germline ends. The CDR3 spans 12 residues. The CDR3 DNA is TGTGCCATCGGGAGTAGTCAAGAGACCCAGTTCTTC. Translated: CAIGSSQETQFF.

Many counts were recorded for this clonotype. The chain carries TRBV10-3 and TRBJ2-7; 8 bases are a match to TRBD2. The CDR3 contains 16 residues. The V gene's germline CDR1 is ENHRY and CDR2 SYGVKD. Trimming took 2 bases from V and 0 from J; bases not matched to a gene: 6. Here the CDR3 reads CAISERLALSSYEQYF. The CDR3 DNA sequence: TGTGCCATCAGTGAGCGACTAGCGTTAAGCTCCTACGAGCAGTACTTC.

J is TRBJ2-3 and V is TRBV10-3, with 7 positions matching TRBD2. Trimming cost V 10 bases and J 0 bases; bases outside gene matches: 10. CDR3 size: 15 residues. CDR1 is ENHRY, CDR2 SYGVKD, per germline. The CDR3 DNA follows: TGTGCCACCACAACGGGGGGTTCTAGCACAGATACGCAGTATTTT. Translated, it gives CATTTGGSSTDTQYF.

The chain joins TRBV2 to TRBJ2-3, with 10 bases fitting TRBD1. J gave up 2 bases and V 7 bases, and 6 bases lay outside the gene matches. The CDR3 consists of 15 residues. CDR1 is SNHLY and CDR2 is FYNNEI in the germline V gene. CDR3 DNA sequence: TGTGCCAGCACCAAGGACAGGGGGGTCACAGATACGCAGTATTTT. It is translated as CASTKDRGVTDTQYF.

The J gene is TRBJ2-6, the V gene TRBV6-2 or TRBV6-3; TRBD1 matches at 8 bases. The CDR3 has 17 residues. CDR1 is MNHEY, CDR2 SVGEGT, per germline. Losses at the gene ends were 6 bases for V and 0 bases for J; bases not matched to a gene: 7. CDR3 region: CASRRTGHFSGANVLTF. The DNA for the CDR3 is TGTGCCAGCAGACGGACAGGGCATTTCTCTGGGGCCAACGTCCTGACTTTC.

This clonotype was counted a few times. For the CDR3, the DNA is TGCGCCAGCAGCCAAGGACGGGACCAAGAGACCCAGTACTTC. Protein product: CASSQGRDQETQYF. The gene calls are TRBV4-3 and TRBJ2-5; the D is unclear. From germline, CDR1 is LGHNA and CDR2 YSLEER. The CDR3 has 14 amino acids. Trimming shortened V by 1 base and J by 0 bases, and 6 bases separated the two germline ends.

At least ten counts were recorded for this clonotype. J is TRBJ2-5 and V is TRBV7-9, with unresolved D. V dropped 3 bases and J dropped 4 bases, with 3 bases sitting between them. Germline V CDR1 and CDR2: SEHNR, FQNEAQ (reference sequence). This CDR3 is 11 amino acids long. For the CDR3, the DNA is TGTGCCAGCAGCTTTTTAGAGACCCAGTACTTC. Protein product: CASSFLETQYF.

This clonotype was counted between two and nine times. V is TRBV24-1 and J is TRBJ2-3; 14 positions agree with TRBD2. Germline V CDR1 and CDR2: KGHDR, SFDVKD. CDR3 size: 19 residues. J gave up 2 bases and V 3 bases, and 9 bases lay outside the gene matches. The CDR3 loop is CATSDMTSGRAGHTDTQYF. CDR3 nucleotide sequence: TGTGCCACCAGTGATATGACTAGCGGGAGGGCCGGACACACAGATACGCAGTATTTT.

This chain joins TRBV20-1 and TRBJ2-5; D is unresolved. Germline V gives CDR1 DFQATT, CDR2 SNEGSKA (reference sequence). Trimming removed 5 bases from V and 1 base from J, with 5 bases in between. The CDR3 is 11 residues long. The CDR3 sequence: CSAASQETQYF. Written as DNA, the CDR3 is TGCAGTGCTGCCTCCCAAGAGACCCAGTACTTC.

V and J are TRBV28 and TRBJ2-1, with no clear D. The CDR3 is 15 residues long. Germline CDR1 and CDR2: MDHEN and SYDVKM. With 10 bases removed from V and 4 bases from J, the gap between germline ends came to 20 bases. CDR3 nucleotides: TGTGCCATCGCTACGTGGCGGCGAACTTACAATGAGCAGTTCTTC. It yields the protein CAIATWRRTYNEQFF. Combining the CDR3 with reference TRBV28 and TRBJ2-1 gives the whole variable domain DVKVTQSSRYLVKRTGEKVFLECVQDMDHENMFWYRQDPGLGLRLIYFSYDVKMKEKGDIPEGYSVSREKKERFSLILESASTNQTSMYLCAIATWRRTYNEQFFGPGTRLTVL.

V gene TRBV4-2 combines with J gene TRBJ1-5; tentative D call: TRBD1 (5 bases). Deletions cut 0 bases from V and 2 bases from J, with 11 bases between. CDR3 size: 16 residues. Germline V gene lookup returns CDR1 LGHNA and CDR2 YNFKEQ. CDR3 residues: CASSQETGDGNQPQHF. The CDR3 DNA sequence: TGTGCCAGCAGCCAAGAAACTGGGGACGGCAATCAGCCCCAGCATTTT.

V and J are TRBV10-3 and TRBJ2-5, with a possible D match to TRBD2 (6 bases). Germline V lookup: CDR1 ENHRY, CDR2 SYGVKD. V was shortened by 10 bases and J by 11 bases, with 14 bases between the two germline ends. CDR3 length: 10 residues. The CDR3 DNA sequence: TGTGCCAGCCCAACTAGCCGACAGTACTTC. Translating it yields CASPTSRQYF.

V and J are TRBV7-2 and TRBJ1-2, with D possibly being TRBD1 (6 bases). The germline V gene encodes CDR1 SGHTA and CDR2 FQGNSA. V was shortened by 5 bases and J by 2 bases, with 15 bases between the two germline ends. The CDR3 extends over 15 amino acids. CDR3 amino acids: CASSHGAGANYGYTF. DNA of the CDR3: TGTGCCAGCAGCCACGGGGCAGGGGCGAACTATGGCTACACCTTC.

CDR3 sequence (DNA): TGTGCCAGCAGCTTAGTTCCCCTCCGACGGCAGGGAAGCCCCACAGATACGCAGTATTTT. This codes for CASSLVPLRRQGSPTDTQYF. This chain links TRBV7-2 with TRBJ2-3, with D perhaps matching TRBD1 (5 bases). Germline V gene sequence: CDR1 SGHTA, CDR2 FQGNSA. The length of the CDR3 is 20 residues. V shed 1 base and J shed 2 bases, with 25 bases lying between them. The whole variable domain, filled in from reference TRBV7-2 and TRBJ2-3, reads GAGVSQSPSNKVTEKGKDVELRCDPISGHTALYWYRQSLGQGLEFLIYFQGNSAPDKSGLPSDRFSAERTGGSVSTLTIQRTQQEDSAVYLCASSLVPLRRQGSPTDTQYFGPGTRLTVL.

At least ten counts were recorded for this clonotype. The gene calls are TRBV6-6 and TRBJ2-7; D is unclear. Deletions cut 6 bases from V and 0 bases from J, with 3 bases between. CDR3 length equals 11 residues. In germline, CDR1 is MNHNY, CDR2 SVGAGI (reference sequence). The CDR3, as DNA: TGTGCCAGCAGCCCCTCCTACGAGCAGTACTTC. The encoded protein is CASSPSYEQYF.

This clonotype was detected a few times. The J gene is TRBJ2-1, the V gene TRBV2; 11 nucleotides agree with TRBD2. J lost 10 bases, V lost 6 bases, and 8 bases had no gene match. The germline gives CDR1 SNHLY, CDR2 FYNNEI. The CDR3 has 14 residues. The CDR3 bases are TGTGCCAGCAGGGTACTAGCGGGAGCAGACGAGCAGTTCTTC. Encoded protein: CASRVLAGADEQFF.

The chain employs TRBV5-1 and TRBJ2-7; D may match TRBD1 or TRBD2 (5 bases each). The CDR3 consists of 16 residues. CDR1 and CDR2 (germline): SGHRS, YFSETQ. V gave up 4 bases and J gave up 4 bases, with 21 bases separating them. The CDR3 bases are TGCGCCAGCAGCGTGACCAGAGGGACCGTAACATACGAGCAGTACTTC. As protein: CASSVTRGTVTYEQYF.

The gene calls are TRBV29-1 and TRBJ2-1; 7 bases line up with TRBD2. The CDR3 runs to 15 residues. In germline, CDR1 is SQVTM, CDR2 ANQGSEA. Germline trimming cut 1 base from V and 6 bases from J; bases unmatched to any gene: 9. The DNA of the CDR3 is TGCAGCGTTGAAGTTGGGCTAGCGGAGGGCAATGAGCAGTTCTTC. Protein sequence: CSVEVGLAEGNEQFF.

In this sample, this clonotype turned up once. The rearrangement uses TRBV6-5 and TRBJ2-1; D is uncertain. This CDR3 region has 19 residues. V lost 0 bases to trimming and J lost 0 bases, with 18 bases between them. Per the germline V gene, CDR1 is MNHEY and CDR2 is SVGAGI. Here the CDR3 reads CASSYSTIPAAASYNEQFF. The CDR3 DNA is TGTGCCAGCAGTTACTCAACAATCCCGGCAGCCGCCTCCTACAATGAGCAGTTCTTC.

This clonotype was counted only a few times. The chain employs TRBV7-3 and TRBJ2-3; D may be TRBD2 (5 bases). V was trimmed by 2 bases and J by 5 bases, leaving 14 bases between them. CDR3 length: 15 amino acids. The germline V gene has CDR1 SGHTA and CDR2 FQGTGA. CDR3 sequence reads: CASSLDPVGRDTQYF. CDR3 DNA: TGTGCCAGCAGCTTAGATCCTGTGGGGAGAGATACGCAGTATTTT.

The V and J genes are TRBV24-1 and TRBJ2-4, with 7 bases fitting TRBD1. TRBJ2-7 explains the end of the DNA better; the J call may be wrong. Germline assignment: CDR1 KGHDR and CDR2 SFDVKD. This CDR3 has 13 amino acids. This chain's CDR3 is CATSGTGAYEQYF. DNA of the CDR3: TGTGCCACCAGTGGGACAGGCGCCTACGAGCAGTACTTC.

This clonotype was counted only a few times. This rearrangement joins TRBV12-3 or TRBV12-4 to TRBJ2-1; 10 nucleotides agree with TRBD2. J was trimmed by 5 bases and V by 5 bases; bases with no gene match: 3. The CDR3 is 14 amino acids. CDR3 nucleotide sequence: TGTGCCAGCAGTGCGACTAGCGGGCACAATGAGCAGTTCTTC. The encoded protein is CASSATSGHNEQFF.

Concerning this clonotype: This may be a read error: a much more frequent sequence differs by one nucleotide. This chain connects TRBV11-2 to TRBJ2-7; TRBD2 aligns across 12 bases. The CDR3 extends over 18 amino acids. The germline gives CDR1 SGHAT, CDR2 FQNNGV. The CDR3 loop reads CASSLALAGGPLSCEQYF. The CDR3 nucleotides read TGTGCCAGCAGCTTAGCACTAGCGGGAGGCCCCCTCTCCTGCGAGCAGTACTTC.

This chain joins TRBV6-6 and TRBJ2-1; 8 positions agree with TRBD1. Germline CDR1 and CDR2: MNHNY and SVGAGI (reference sequence). The CDR3 covers 13 residues. V was pared by 7 bases and J by 8 bases, with 7 bases of the junction left unmatched. The CDR3 DNA reads TGTGCCAGCACTTTCGACAGGGGCGATGAGCAGTTCTTC. Its translation is CASTFDRGDEQFF.

A note on this clonotype: The junction does not match germline at one end; this may be a read error. CDR3 coding DNA: TGTGCCAGCAGCTCATCGACAGGCCAGGCGTACGAGCAGAACTTC. This gives the protein CASSSSTGQAYEQNF. The chain couples TRBV7-2 to TRBJ2-7; TRBD1 might be the D (6 bases). CDR3 length: 15 residues. Germline V lookup: CDR1 SGHTA, CDR2 FQGNSA.

This clonotype was counted a few times. The CDR3 DNA reads TGTGCCAGCAGCTACGACAGATACAATGAGCAGTTCTTC. Translation gives CASSYDRYNEQFF. This chain uses TRBV7-2 with TRBJ2-1, with a weak D call TRBD1 (5 bases). Trimming took off 4 bases at V and 4 bases at J, with 8 bases between the two ends. Germline V gene lookup returns CDR1 SGHTA and CDR2 FQGNSA. The CDR3 extends over 13 amino acids.

This clonotype occurred once. The V and J genes are TRBV20-1 and TRBJ1-2; 8 positions match TRBD1. The V and J ends lost 6 bases and 3 bases, in that order; junction bases with no gene match: 15. CDR1 and CDR2 from the germline V gene are DFQATT and SNEGSKA (reference sequence). The CDR3 has 16 residues. CDR3 in DNA: TGCAGTGCAAGTCCGGGACAGGACACGCGTGACTATGGCTACACCTTC. It yields the protein CSASPGQDTRDYGYTF.